This entry features one T cell receptor (beta chain) sequence. The record originates from a study of blood T cell repertoires in COVID-19. About the study: Sites in the United States, Italy and Spain provided acute and convalescent COVID-19 samples.

Using immunoSEQ multiplex PCR, the repertoire was profiled, and TCRdb retains in-frame clones only, with some absent. The table includes some 98,000 clones, 75% to 85% detected once. Between the trimmed V and J ends, which lost 7 bases and 3 bases, there was a span of 16 bases. The CDR3 totals 15 residues. Germline CDR1 is MNHNY and CDR2 is SVGAGI (reference sequence). The rearrangement links TRBV6-6 to TRBJ1-5; a possible D gene is TRBD1 (6 bases). Sequences were obtained from peripheral blood. The sequence was collected from a man in his sixties with acute or convalescent COVID-19. As DNA, the CDR3 is TGTGCCAGCAACAAAGCTGCAGGGGTCAATCAGCCCCAGCATTTT. It specifies CASNKAAGVNQPQHF.